This T cell receptor beta chain was sequenced during a study of blood T cell repertoires in COVID-19. Study in general: The United States, Italy and Spain supplied acute and convalescent COVID-19 samples. PBMCs, B-cell-depleted T cells, or T cells provided the cDNA or gDNA that made up the material.

Recruits, aged roughly 18 to 95 years, lived in 25 or so US areas. In the source study's methods: Amplification of reference gene primers provided the estimated nucleated cell counts. Generated by immunoSEQ multiplex PCR, the TCRdb table keeps only in-frame clones and is missing some. V and J calls and clone size are given by that table; D and trimming were obtained from the DNA. The sample carries roughly 220,000 clones, 85% to 90% recorded once. Source material: PBMCs or T cells enriched from blood (not recorded which). The receptor was derived from a woman in her forties or fifties with acute COVID-19.

Written as DNA, the CDR3 is TGCGCCAGCAGCTTGGCCGGCAGGTCTACGTCGGATACGCAGTATTTT. It translates to CASSLAGRSTSDTQYF. The rearrangement links TRBV5-1 to TRBJ2-3; D is ambiguous. Trimming stripped 0 bases from V and 6 bases from J, with 17 bases between. Germline V gene data show CDR1 as SGHRS and CDR2 as YFSETQ. This CDR3 comprises 16 residues.